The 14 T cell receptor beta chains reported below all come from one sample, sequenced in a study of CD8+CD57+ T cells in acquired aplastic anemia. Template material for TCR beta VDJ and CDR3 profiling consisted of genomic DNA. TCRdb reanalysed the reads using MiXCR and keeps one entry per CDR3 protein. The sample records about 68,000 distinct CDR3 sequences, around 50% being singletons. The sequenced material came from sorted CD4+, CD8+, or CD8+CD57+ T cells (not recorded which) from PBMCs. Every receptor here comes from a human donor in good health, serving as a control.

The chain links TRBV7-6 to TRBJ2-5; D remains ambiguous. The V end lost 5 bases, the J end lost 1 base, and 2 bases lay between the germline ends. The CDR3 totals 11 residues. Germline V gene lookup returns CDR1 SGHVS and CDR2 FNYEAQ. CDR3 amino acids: CASSRQETQYF. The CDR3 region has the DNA TGTGCCAGCAGCCGCCAAGAGACCCAGTACTTC.

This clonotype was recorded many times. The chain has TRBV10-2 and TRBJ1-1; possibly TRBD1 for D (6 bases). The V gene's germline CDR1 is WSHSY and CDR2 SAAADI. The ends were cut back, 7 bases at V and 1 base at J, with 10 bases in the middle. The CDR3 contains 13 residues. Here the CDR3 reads CASTEGGNTEAFF. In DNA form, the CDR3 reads TGCGCCAGCACGGAGGGGGGGAACACTGAAGCTTTCTTT.

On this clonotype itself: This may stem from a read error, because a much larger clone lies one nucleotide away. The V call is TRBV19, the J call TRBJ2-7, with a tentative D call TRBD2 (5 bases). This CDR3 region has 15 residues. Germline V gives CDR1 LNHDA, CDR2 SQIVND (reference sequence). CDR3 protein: CASSLRRDYSYGQYF. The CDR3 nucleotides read TGTGCCAGTAGTCTTAGACGGGATTACTCCTACGGGCAGTACTTC.

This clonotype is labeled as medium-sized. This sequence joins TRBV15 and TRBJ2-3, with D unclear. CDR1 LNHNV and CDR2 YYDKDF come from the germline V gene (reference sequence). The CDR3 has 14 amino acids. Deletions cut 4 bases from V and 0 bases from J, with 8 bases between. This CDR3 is CATSTLGSTDTQYF. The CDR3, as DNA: TGTGCCACCAGCACCCTCGGGAGCACAGATACGCAGTATTTT.

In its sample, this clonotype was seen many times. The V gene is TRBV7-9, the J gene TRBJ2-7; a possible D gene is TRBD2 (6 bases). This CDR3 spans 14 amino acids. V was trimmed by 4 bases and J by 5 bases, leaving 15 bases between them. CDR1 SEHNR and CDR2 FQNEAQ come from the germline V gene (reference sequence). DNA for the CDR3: TGTGCCAGCAGCTCCCGGACGACGGGAGACGAGCAGTACTTC. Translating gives CASSSRTTGDEQYF.

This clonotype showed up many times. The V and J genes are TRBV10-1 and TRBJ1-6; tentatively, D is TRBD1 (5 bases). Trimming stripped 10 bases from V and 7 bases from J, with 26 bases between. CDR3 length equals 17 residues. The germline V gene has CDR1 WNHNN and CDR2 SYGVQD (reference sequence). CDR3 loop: CATFVPPGIIDNSPLHF. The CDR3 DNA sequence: TGCGCCACCTTCGTACCCCCAGGGATTATCGACAATTCACCCCTCCACTTT.

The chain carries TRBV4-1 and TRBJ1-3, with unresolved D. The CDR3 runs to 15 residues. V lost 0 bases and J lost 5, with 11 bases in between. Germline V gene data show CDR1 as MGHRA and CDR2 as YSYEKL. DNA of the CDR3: TGCGCCAGCAGCCAAGAAAGCGACCGGCGAAACACCATATATTTT. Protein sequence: CASSQESDRRNTIYF.

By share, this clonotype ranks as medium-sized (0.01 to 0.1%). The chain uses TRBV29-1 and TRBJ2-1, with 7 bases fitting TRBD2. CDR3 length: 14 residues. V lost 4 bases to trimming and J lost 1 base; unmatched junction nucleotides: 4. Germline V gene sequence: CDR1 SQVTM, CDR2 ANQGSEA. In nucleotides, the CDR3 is TGCAGCGTTGTATCAGCGGGATCCTACAATGAGCAGTTCTTC. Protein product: CSVVSAGSYNEQFF.

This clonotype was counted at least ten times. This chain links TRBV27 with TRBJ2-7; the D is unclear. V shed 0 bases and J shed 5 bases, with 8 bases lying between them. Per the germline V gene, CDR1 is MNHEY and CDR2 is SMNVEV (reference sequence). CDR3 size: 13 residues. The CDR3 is CASSLSSRHEQYF. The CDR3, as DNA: TGTGCCAGCAGTTTATCGAGTCGTCACGAGCAGTACTTC.

The CDR3 loop reads CSARPRERQGSALYNEQFF. The DNA of the CDR3 is TGCAGTGCTAGACCAAGGGAAAGGCAGGGGTCGGCCTTATACAATGAGCAGTTCTTC. V is TRBV20-1 and J is TRBJ2-1, with a tentative D call TRBD1 (6 bases). V gave up 2 bases and J gave up 4 bases, with 27 bases separating them. Looked up from germline, CDR1 is DFQATT and CDR2 is SNEGSKA (reference sequence). The CDR3 runs to 19 residues.

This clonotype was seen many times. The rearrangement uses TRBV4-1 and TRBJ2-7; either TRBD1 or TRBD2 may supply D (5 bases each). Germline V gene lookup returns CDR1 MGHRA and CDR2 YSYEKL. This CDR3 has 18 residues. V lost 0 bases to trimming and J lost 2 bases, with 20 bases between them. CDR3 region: CASSQEDSQWDATYEQYF. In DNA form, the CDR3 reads TGCGCCAGCAGCCAAGAGGATTCACAGTGGGACGCCACCTACGAGCAGTACTTC.

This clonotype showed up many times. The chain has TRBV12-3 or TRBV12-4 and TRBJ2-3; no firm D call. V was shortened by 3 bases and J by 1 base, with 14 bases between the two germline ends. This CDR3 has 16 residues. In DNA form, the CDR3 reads TGTGCCAGCAGTTTGAACCTCGGGCCCCGCACAGATACGCAGTATTTT. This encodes CASSLNLGPRTDTQYF.

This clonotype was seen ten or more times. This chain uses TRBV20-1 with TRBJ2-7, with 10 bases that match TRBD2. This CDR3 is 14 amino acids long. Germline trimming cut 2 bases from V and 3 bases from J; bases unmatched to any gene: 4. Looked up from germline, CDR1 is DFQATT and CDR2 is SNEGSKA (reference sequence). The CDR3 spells CSARKREGGYEQYF. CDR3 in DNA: TGCAGTGCTAGAAAGCGGGAGGGGGGCTACGAGCAGTACTTC.

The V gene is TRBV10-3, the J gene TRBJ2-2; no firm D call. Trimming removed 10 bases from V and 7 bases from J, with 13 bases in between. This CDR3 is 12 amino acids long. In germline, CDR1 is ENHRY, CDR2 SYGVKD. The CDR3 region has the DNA TGTGCCAGCGCAGTGAGTGGCGGGGAGCTGTTTTTT. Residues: CASAVSGGELFF.